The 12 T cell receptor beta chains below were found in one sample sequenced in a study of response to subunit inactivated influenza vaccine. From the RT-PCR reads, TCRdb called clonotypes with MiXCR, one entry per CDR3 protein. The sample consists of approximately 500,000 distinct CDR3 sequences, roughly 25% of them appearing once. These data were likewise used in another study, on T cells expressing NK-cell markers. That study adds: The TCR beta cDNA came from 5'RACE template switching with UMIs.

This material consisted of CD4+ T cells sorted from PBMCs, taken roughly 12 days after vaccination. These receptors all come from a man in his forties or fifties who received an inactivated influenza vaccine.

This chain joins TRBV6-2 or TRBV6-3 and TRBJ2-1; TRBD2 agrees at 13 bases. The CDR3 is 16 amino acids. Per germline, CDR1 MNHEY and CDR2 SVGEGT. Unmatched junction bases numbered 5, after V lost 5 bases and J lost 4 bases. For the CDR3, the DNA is TGTGCCAGCAGTCCCGAGGGACTAGCGGGGTACAATGAGCAGTTCTTC. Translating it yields CASSPEGLAGYNEQFF.

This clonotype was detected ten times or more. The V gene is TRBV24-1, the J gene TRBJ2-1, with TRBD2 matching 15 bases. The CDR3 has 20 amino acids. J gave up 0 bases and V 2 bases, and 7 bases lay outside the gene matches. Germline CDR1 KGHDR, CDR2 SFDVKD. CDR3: CATSDSGLAGGTFSYNEQFF. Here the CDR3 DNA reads TGTGCCACCAGTGATTCGGGACTAGCGGGAGGAACTTTCTCCTACAATGAGCAGTTCTTC.

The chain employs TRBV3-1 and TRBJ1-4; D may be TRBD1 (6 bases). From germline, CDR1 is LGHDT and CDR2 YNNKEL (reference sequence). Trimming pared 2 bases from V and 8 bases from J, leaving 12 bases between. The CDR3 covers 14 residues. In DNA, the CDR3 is TGTGCCAGCAGCCAATGGGGGGCAGAGGAAAAACTGTTTTTT. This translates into CASSQWGAEEKLFF.

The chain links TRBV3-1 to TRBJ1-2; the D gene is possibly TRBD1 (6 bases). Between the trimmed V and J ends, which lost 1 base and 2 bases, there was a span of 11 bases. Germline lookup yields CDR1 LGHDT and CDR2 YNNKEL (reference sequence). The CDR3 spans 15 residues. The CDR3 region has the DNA TGTGCCAGCAGCCAAGCTTTCACAGGGAACTATGGCTACACCTTC. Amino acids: CASSQAFTGNYGYTF.

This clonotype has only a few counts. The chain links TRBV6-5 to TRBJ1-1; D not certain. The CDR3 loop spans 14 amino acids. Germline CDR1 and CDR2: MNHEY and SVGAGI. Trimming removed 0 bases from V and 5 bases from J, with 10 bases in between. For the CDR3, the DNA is TGTGCCAGCAGTTACTCAGGTTCCGTTACTGAAGCTTTCTTT. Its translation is CASSYSGSVTEAFF.

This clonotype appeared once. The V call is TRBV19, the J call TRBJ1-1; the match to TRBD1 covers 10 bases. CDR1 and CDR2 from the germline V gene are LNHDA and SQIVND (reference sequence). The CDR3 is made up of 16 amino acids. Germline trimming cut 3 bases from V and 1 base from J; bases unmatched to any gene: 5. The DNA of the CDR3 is TGTGCCAGTAGTATCTGGACAGGGGGGACGAACACTGAAGCTTTCTTT. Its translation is CASSIWTGGTNTEAFF.

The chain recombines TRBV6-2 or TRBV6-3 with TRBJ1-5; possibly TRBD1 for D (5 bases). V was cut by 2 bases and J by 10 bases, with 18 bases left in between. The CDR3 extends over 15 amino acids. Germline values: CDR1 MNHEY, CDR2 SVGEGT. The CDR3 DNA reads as TGTGCCAGCAGTTACGGGGCGGCGGCTAGGGAACCCCAGCATTTT. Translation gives CASSYGAAAREPQHF.

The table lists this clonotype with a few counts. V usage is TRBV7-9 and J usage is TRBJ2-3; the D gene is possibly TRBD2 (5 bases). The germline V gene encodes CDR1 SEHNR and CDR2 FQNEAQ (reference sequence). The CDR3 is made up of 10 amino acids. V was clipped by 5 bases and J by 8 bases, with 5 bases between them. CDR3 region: CASSRGTQYF. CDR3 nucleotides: TGTGCCAGCAGCCGGGGTACGCAGTATTTT.

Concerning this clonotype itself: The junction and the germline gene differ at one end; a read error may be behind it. The CDR3 spells CASSPHSQGGVAF. CDR3 DNA sequence: TGTGCCAGCAGTCCACACTCCCAGGGGGGAGTCGCCTTC. The chain uses TRBV6-6 and TRBJ1-2, with 7 bases lining up with TRBD1. The CDR3 length is 13 residues. CDR1 MNHNY and CDR2 SVGAGI come from the germline V gene (reference sequence).

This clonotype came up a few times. The CDR3 region is CAISETAVETQYF. As DNA, the CDR3 is TGTGCCATCAGTGAGACAGCCGTCGAGACCCAGTACTTC. This chain joins TRBV10-3 and TRBJ2-5; unclear D gene. The CDR3 has 13 amino acids. The germline V gene has CDR1 ENHRY and CDR2 SYGVKD. V was trimmed by 2 bases and J by 5 bases, leaving 9 bases between them.

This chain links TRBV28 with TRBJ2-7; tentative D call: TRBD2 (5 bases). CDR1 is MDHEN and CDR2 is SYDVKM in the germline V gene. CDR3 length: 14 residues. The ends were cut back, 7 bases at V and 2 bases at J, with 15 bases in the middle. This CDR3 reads CASTWTLGPYEQYF. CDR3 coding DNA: TGTGCCAGCACCTGGACTTTAGGACCCTACGAGCAGTACTTC. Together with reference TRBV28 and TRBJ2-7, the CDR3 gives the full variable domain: DVKVTQSSRYLVKRTGEKVFLECVQDMDHENMFWYRQDPGLGLRLIYFSYDVKMKEKGDIPEGYSVSREKKERFSLILESASTNQTSMYLCASTWTLGPYEQYFGPGTRLTVT.

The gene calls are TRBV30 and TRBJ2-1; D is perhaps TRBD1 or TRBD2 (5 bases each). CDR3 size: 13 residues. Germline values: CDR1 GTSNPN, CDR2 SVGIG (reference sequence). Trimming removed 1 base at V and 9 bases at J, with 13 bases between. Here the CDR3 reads CAWSALGAGEQFF. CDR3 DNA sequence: TGTGCCTGGAGTGCGCTCGGGGCCGGTGAGCAGTTCTTC.